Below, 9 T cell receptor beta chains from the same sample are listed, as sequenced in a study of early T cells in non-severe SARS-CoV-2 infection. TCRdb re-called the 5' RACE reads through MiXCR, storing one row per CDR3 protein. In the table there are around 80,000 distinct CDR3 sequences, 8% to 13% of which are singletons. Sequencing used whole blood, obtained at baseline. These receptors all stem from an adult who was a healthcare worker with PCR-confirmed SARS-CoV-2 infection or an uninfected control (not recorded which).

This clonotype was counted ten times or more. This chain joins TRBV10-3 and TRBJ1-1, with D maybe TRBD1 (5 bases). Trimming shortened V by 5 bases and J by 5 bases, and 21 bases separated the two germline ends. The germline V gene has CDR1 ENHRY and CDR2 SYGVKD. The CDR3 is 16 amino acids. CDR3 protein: CAISREGIGDNTEAFF. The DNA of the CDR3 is TGTGCCATCAGTCGGGAGGGGATAGGCGACAATACTGAAGCTTTCTTT.

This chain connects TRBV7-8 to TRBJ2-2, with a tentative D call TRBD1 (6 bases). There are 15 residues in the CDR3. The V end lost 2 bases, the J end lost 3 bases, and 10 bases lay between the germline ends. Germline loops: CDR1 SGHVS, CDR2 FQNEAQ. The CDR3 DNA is TGTGCCAGCAGCTTATTGGGACACTACACCGGGGAGCTGTTTTTT. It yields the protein CASSLLGHYTGELFF. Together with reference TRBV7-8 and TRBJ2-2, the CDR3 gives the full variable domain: GAGVSQSPRYKVAKRGQDVALRCDPISGHVSLFWYQQALGQGPEFLTYFQNEAQLDKSGLPSDRFFAERPEGSVSTLKIQRTQQEDSAVYLCASSLLGHYTGELFFGEGSRLTVL.

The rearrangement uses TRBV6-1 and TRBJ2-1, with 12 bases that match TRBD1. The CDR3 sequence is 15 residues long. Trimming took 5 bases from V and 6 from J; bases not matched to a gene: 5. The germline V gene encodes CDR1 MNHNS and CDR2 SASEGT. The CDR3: CASSRDRGLSNEQFF. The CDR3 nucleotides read TGTGCCAGCAGTAGGGACAGGGGGCTCTCCAATGAGCAGTTCTTC.

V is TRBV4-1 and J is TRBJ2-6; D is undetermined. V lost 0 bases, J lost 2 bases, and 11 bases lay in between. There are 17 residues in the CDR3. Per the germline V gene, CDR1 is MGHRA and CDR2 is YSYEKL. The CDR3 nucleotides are TGCGCCAGCAGCCAAGAAATAACCTTTACTGGGGCCAACGTCCTGACTTTC. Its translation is CASSQEITFTGANVLTF.

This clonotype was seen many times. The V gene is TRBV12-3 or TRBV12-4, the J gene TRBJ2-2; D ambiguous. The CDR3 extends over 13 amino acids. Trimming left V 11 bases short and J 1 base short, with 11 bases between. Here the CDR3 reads CAASLRNTGELFF. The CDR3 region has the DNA TGTGCCGCCTCTCTCCGGAACACCGGGGAGCTGTTTTTT.

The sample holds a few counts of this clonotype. The CDR3 sequence is CASSVGSGLAGNEQFF. CDR3 in DNA: TGTGCCAGCAGCGTAGGATCGGGACTAGCGGGCAATGAGCAGTTCTTC. The V gene is TRBV9, the J gene TRBJ2-1; 12 nucleotides match TRBD2. CDR1 SGDLS and CDR2 YYNGEE come from the germline V gene. The CDR3 covers 16 residues. The V segment lost 0 bases and the J segment 6 bases; nucleotides outside the gene matches: 4.

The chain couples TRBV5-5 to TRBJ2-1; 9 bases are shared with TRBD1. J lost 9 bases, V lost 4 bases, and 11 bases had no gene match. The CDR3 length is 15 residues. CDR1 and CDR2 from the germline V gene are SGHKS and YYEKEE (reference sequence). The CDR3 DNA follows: TGTGCCAGCAGCCAAGGACAGGGGAACCGCGGTGAGCAGTTCTTC. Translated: CASSQGQGNRGEQFF.

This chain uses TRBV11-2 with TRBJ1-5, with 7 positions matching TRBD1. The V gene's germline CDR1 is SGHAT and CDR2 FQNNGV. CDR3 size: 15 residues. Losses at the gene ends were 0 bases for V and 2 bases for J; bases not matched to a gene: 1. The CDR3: CASSLETGRNQPQHF. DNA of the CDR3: TGTGCCAGCAGCTTAGAGACAGGGCGCAATCAGCCCCAGCATTTT.

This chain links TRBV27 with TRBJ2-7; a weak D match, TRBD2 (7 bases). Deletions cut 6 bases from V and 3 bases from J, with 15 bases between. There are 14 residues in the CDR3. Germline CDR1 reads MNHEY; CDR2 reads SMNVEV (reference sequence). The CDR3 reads CASRGGSGNYEQYF. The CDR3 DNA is TGTGCCAGCAGGGGGGGCAGCGGGAACTACGAGCAGTACTTC.